This entry concerns a single T cell receptor beta chain. As yet, its antigen is unknown. The data derive from a study of cytomegalovirus exposure and HLA in healthy donors. Study-wide results and caveats: V segments that were indistinguishable, TRBV6-2 and TRBV6-3 among them, were omitted from analysis.

Use of 60 Vbeta and 13 Jbeta primers characterized the PCR. Using immunoSEQ multiplex PCR, the repertoire was profiled, and TCRdb retains in-frame clones only, with some absent. The top ten hold 1.5% to 2% of the sample, which has approximately 160,000 clones, approximately 80% seen once. CDR1 SEHNR and CDR2 FQNEAQ come from the germline V gene (reference sequence). Deletions cut 3 bases from V and 4 bases from J, with 12 bases between. This CDR3 is 14 amino acids long. Each donor's status was that of a healthy bone marrow donor. This clonotype was sampled from a woman aged 25 to 39 in good health and CMV-seronegative. The sequenced material came from PBMCs. The chain couples TRBV7-9 to TRBJ1-1, with D perhaps TRBD1 (5 bases). This CDR3 reads CASSFRGGSTEAFF. CDR3 DNA: TGTGCCAGCAGCTTTCGGGGGGGTAGCACTGAAGCTTTCTTT.